The 30 T cell receptor beta chains listed next were all sequenced from one sample in a study of OX40 agonist ivuxolimab in advanced cancers. The table came from immunoSEQ multiplex PCR; TCRdb's copy has only in-frame clones and leaves some out. The sample carries 60,000 to 80,000 clones, 84% recorded once. Sequenced here: CD4+ or CD8+ T cells sorted from blood, sampled in a trial of the OX40 agonist ivuxolimab. The receptors stem from an adult with an advanced solid tumor such as melanoma, head and neck, liver or kidney cancer.

The rearrangement links TRBV5-4 to TRBJ2-1; TRBD2 matches at 7 bases. The CDR3 spans 15 residues. Looked up from germline, CDR1 is SGHNT and CDR2 is YYREEE (reference sequence). V dropped 3 bases and J dropped 6; count of bases not matched to a gene: 9. The CDR3 coding sequence is TGTGCCAGCAGCTCCGCTGCGGGAGTAAGCAATGAGCAGTTCTTC. Translation gives CASSSAAGVSNEQFF. The full variable domain, completed using reference TRBV5-4 and TRBJ2-1, is ETGVTQSPTHLIKTRGQQVTLRCSSQSGHNTVSWYQQALGQGPQFIFQYYREEENGRGNFPPRFSGLQFPNYSSELNVNALELDDSALYLCASSSAAGVSNEQFFGPGTRLTVL.

The gene calls are TRBV4-3 and TRBJ2-2, with D tentatively TRBD2 (5 bases). V was shortened by 0 bases and J by 6 bases, with 17 bases between the two germline ends. The CDR3 spans 17 residues. From germline, CDR1 is LGHNA and CDR2 YSLEER. The CDR3 DNA reads as TGCGCCAGCAGCCAAGATCCCCCACTAGTAGTTTCCGGGGAGCTGTTTTTT. Translation: CASSQDPPLVVSGELFF.

J is TRBJ2-5 and V is TRBV2; D is perhaps TRBD2 (5 bases). Trimming cost V 9 bases and J 4 bases, with 15 bases left between them. Per germline, CDR1 SNHLY and CDR2 FYNNEI. The CDR3 runs to 13 residues. The DNA for the CDR3 is TGTGCCAGTACTAGAGCGCGCCGAGAGACCCAGTACTTC. This translates into CASTRARRETQYF.

The chain combines TRBV5-1 with TRBJ2-5; 8 bases align to TRBD1. Germline loops: CDR1 SGHRS, CDR2 YFSETQ. The CDR3 length is 14 residues. J lost 2 bases, V lost 3 bases, and 3 bases had no gene match. The DNA of the CDR3 is TGCGCCAGCAGCTGGTGGACAGGGCAAGAGACCCAGTACTTC. Protein product: CASSWWTGQETQYF.

V gene TRBV19 combines with J gene TRBJ2-3; 9 positions match TRBD2. The ends lost 7 bases at V and 2 bases at J; junction bases unmatched: 7. CDR1 and CDR2 (germline): LNHDA, SQIVND (reference sequence). This CDR3 has 15 residues. CDR3 protein: CASTQAGGYTDTQYF. Written as DNA, the CDR3 is TGTGCCAGTACCCAGGCGGGAGGGTACACAGATACGCAGTATTTT.

The gene calls are TRBV7-9 and TRBJ2-1; D tentatively reads TRBD1 or TRBD2 (5 bases each). V shed 5 bases and J shed 2 bases, with 10 bases lying between them. Germline lookup yields CDR1 SEHNR and CDR2 FQNEAQ (reference sequence). The CDR3 contains 14 residues. The CDR3 DNA reads as TGTGCCAGCAGCGAGGGACGGGCCTACAATGAGCAGTTCTTC. This gives the protein CASSEGRAYNEQFF.

This rearrangement joins TRBV5-1 to TRBJ2-1, with 11 nucleotides matching TRBD2. Trimming removed 2 bases from V and 8 bases from J; junction bases left unmatched: 9. Germline lookup yields CDR1 SGHRS and CDR2 YFSETQ. The CDR3 has 16 residues. In nucleotides, the CDR3 is TGCGCCAGCAGCTTCGGTAGCGGGAGGGTGGGAGATGAGCAGTTCTTC. It encodes CASSFGSGRVGDEQFF.

The chain joins TRBV19 to TRBJ2-7; maybe TRBD1 (5 bases). V gave up 2 bases and J gave up 4 bases, with 9 bases separating them. This CDR3 contains 13 residues. Germline CDR1 reads LNHDA; CDR2 reads SQIVND (reference sequence). CDR3 in DNA: TGTGCCAGTAGTATACGACAGAATTACGAGCAGTACTTC. Protein: CASSIRQNYEQYF.

The chain has TRBV7-9 and TRBJ1-1; the D gene is possibly TRBD1 (6 bases). The CDR3 length is 13 residues. V gave up 2 bases and J gave up 12 bases, with 16 bases separating them. Germline loops: CDR1 SEHNR, CDR2 FQNEAQ (reference sequence). CDR3 in amino acids: CASSLPQDSGTFF. The CDR3 coding sequence is TGTGCCAGCAGCTTACCACAGGACAGCGGGACTTTCTTT. The variable domain in full, with the rest retrieved from reference TRBV7-9 and TRBJ1-1, is DTGVSQNPRHKITKRGQNVTFRCDPISEHNRLYWYRQTLGQGPEFLTYFQNEAQLEKSRLLSDRFSAERPKGSFSTLEIQRTEQGDSAMYLCASSLPQDSGTFFGQGTRLTVV.

This sequence joins TRBV28 and TRBJ1-1, with TRBD1 as a possible D gene (6 bases). CDR3 length: 12 residues. Deletions cut 8 bases from V and 8 bases from J, with 15 bases between. CDR1 is MDHEN and CDR2 is SYDVKM in the germline V gene. CDR3 DNA sequence: TGTGCCAGCCTCTCCGGGACACCAGAAGCTTTCTTT. It encodes CASLSGTPEAFF.

V gene TRBV6-1 combines with J gene TRBJ1-1; 11 positions agree with TRBD1. Germline V lookup: CDR1 MNHNS, CDR2 SASEGT. V shed 4 bases and J 8 bases; nucleotides not matched to a gene: 3. The CDR3 is 13 amino acids. CDR3 sequence reads: CASSVGTGGEAFF. CDR3 nucleotides: TGTGCCAGCAGTGTCGGGACAGGGGGGGAAGCTTTCTTT.

This chain links TRBV28 with TRBJ2-3, with 9 bases aligning to TRBD1. Germline CDR1 MDHEN, CDR2 SYDVKM. The CDR3 sequence is 17 residues long. V was clipped by 5 bases and J by 0 bases; unmatched bases: 9. The CDR3 DNA reads TGTGCCAGCAGTCAGAGGACAGGGGACCTTAGCACAGATACGCAGTATTTT. This gives the protein CASSQRTGDLSTDTQYF. The variable domain in full, with the rest retrieved from reference TRBV28 and TRBJ2-3, is DVKVTQSSRYLVKRTGEKVFLECVQDMDHENMFWYRQDPGLGLRLIYFSYDVKMKEKGDIPEGYSVSREKKERFSLILESASTNQTSMYLCASSQRTGDLSTDTQYFGPGTRLTVL.

V gene TRBV5-6 combines with J gene TRBJ2-7, with D perhaps TRBD1 or TRBD2 (6 bases each). V was trimmed by 3 bases and J by 0 bases, leaving 13 bases between them. The CDR3 has 15 amino acids. Germline-derived CDR1 and CDR2 are SGHDT and YYEEEE. The CDR3 bases are TGTGCCAGCAGCTGGGGGGCGCAGAGCTCCTACGAGCAGTACTTC. Protein sequence: CASSWGAQSSYEQYF.

This chain connects TRBV5-4 to TRBJ2-3, with D possibly TRBD2 on 6 matching bases. V lost 1 base to trimming and J lost 2 bases, with 8 bases between them. There are 14 residues in the CDR3. Per the germline V gene, CDR1 is SGHNT and CDR2 is YYREEE (reference sequence). The DNA of the CDR3 is TGTGCCAGCAGCTTGAGGGACTTCACAGATACGCAGTATTTT. This encodes CASSLRDFTDTQYF. Supplemented by reference TRBV5-4 and TRBJ2-3, the full variable domain reads ETGVTQSPTHLIKTRGQQVTLRCSSQSGHNTVSWYQQALGQGPQFIFQYYREEENGRGNFPPRFSGLQFPNYSSELNVNALELDDSALYLCASSLRDFTDTQYFGPGTRLTVL.

This clone was counted a single time. The genes are TRBV7-2 and TRBJ1-5; D perhaps matches TRBD1 (5 bases). V was clipped by 3 bases and J by 9 bases, with 9 bases between them. There are 12 residues in the CDR3. Germline V lookup: CDR1 SGHTA, CDR2 FQGNSA. The CDR3 DNA reads TGTGCCAGCAGCTTCAGGGAAGGGCCCCAGCATTTT. Protein: CASSFREGPQHF.

The chain links TRBV7-3 to TRBJ1-3; D possibly corresponds to TRBD1 (5 bases). CDR1 and CDR2 (germline): SGHTA, FQGTGA. The CDR3 consists of 15 residues. Trimming left V 5 bases short and J 7 bases short, with 18 bases between. The CDR3 DNA is TGTGCCAGCAGCCTAAGAGGGGAAAAGAGGAACACCATATATTTT. Amino acids: CASSLRGEKRNTIYF.

The V and J genes are TRBV2 and TRBJ1-1; D is unclear. The CDR3 has 15 amino acids. Germline loops: CDR1 SNHLY, CDR2 FYNNEI. V was clipped by 6 bases and J by 6 bases, with 20 bases between them. The CDR3: CASRYRAATRPEAFF. The CDR3 nucleotides are TGTGCCAGCAGGTACCGGGCGGCGACGAGGCCTGAAGCTTTCTTT.

The chain uses TRBV7-9 and TRBJ1-1, with unresolved D. The germline V and J ends were trimmed by 1 base and 10 bases, with 10 bases remaining between them. The CDR3 sequence is 12 residues long. The germline V gene encodes CDR1 SEHNR and CDR2 FQNEAQ (reference sequence). CDR3 sequence: CASSLGRSSAFF. Here the CDR3 DNA reads TGTGCCAGCAGCTTAGGACGGAGCTCAGCTTTCTTT.

The chain combines TRBV27 with TRBJ2-3; 10 bases are shared with TRBD1. Trimming removed 1 base from V and 2 bases from J; junction bases left unmatched: 6. Germline CDR1 is MNHEY and CDR2 is SMNVEV (reference sequence). The CDR3 extends over 17 amino acids. CDR3 sequence: CASSLWGQGTYTDTQYF. The DNA of the CDR3 is TGTGCCAGCAGTTTATGGGGACAGGGGACCTACACAGATACGCAGTATTTT.

The J gene is TRBJ2-7, the V gene TRBV5-4; D unresolved. The germline gives CDR1 SGHNT, CDR2 YYREEE (reference sequence). Trimming removed 3 bases at V and 1 base at J, with 14 bases between. The CDR3 has 15 amino acids. In nucleotides, the CDR3 is TGTGCCAGCAGCTCCCGCCTAGACGCGTCCTACGAGCAGTACTTC. Translation: CASSSRLDASYEQYF. Full variable domain (rest looked up from reference TRBV5-4 and TRBJ2-7): ETGVTQSPTHLIKTRGQQVTLRCSSQSGHNTVSWYQQALGQGPQFIFQYYREEENGRGNFPPRFSGLQFPNYSSELNVNALELDDSALYLCASSSRLDASYEQYFGPGTRLTVT.

This chain joins TRBV18 and TRBJ2-7, with 8 bases lining up with TRBD2. V was clipped by 3 bases and J by 3 bases; unmatched bases: 16. This CDR3 has 18 residues. CDR1 is KGHSH, CDR2 LQKENI, per germline. CDR3 region: CASSPVPGGSPRDYEQYF. As DNA, the CDR3 is TGTGCCAGCTCACCGGTTCCGGGGGGGTCCCCCCGGGACTACGAGCAGTACTTC.

The gene calls are TRBV12-2 and TRBJ2-7; the table names TRBD2, a call not compared with the DNA. TRBV12-2 is reported as a pseudogene. The CDR3 loop spans 14 amino acids. The CDR3 region is CASRLERKPYEQYF. CDR3 bases: TGTGCAAGTCGCTTAGAGCGGAAGCCCTACGAGCAGTACTTC.

The chain combines TRBV5-6 with TRBJ1-2; possible D gene TRBD1, 6 bases. From germline, CDR1 is SGHDT and CDR2 YYEEEE. V lost 4 bases, J lost 8 bases, and 21 bases lay in between. The CDR3 loop spans 15 amino acids. This chain's CDR3 is CASSGTGYGRLGYTF. The CDR3 DNA is TGTGCCAGCAGCGGAACAGGGTACGGTCGATTAGGCTACACCTTC. Filled out from reference TRBV5-6 and TRBJ1-2, the complete variable domain reads DAGVTQSPTHLIKTRGQQVTLRCSPKSGHDTVSWYQQALGQGPQFIFQYYEEEERQRGNFPDRFSGHQFPNYSSELNVNALLLGDSALYLCASSGTGYGRLGYTFGSGTRLTVV.

This clone was picked up a small number of times. The V call is TRBV27, the J call TRBJ1-2; 9 nucleotides agree with TRBD1. Trimming removed 6 bases from V and 8 bases from J; junction bases left unmatched: 10. The CDR3 runs to 14 residues. Germline lookup yields CDR1 MNHEY and CDR2 SMNVEV (reference sequence). Here the CDR3 reads CASSNLQGADGYTF. The CDR3 DNA sequence: TGTGCCAGCAGCAACCTACAGGGGGCCGACGGCTACACCTTC.

This clone was observed a handful of times. The J gene is TRBJ2-5, the V gene TRBV11-2; a possible D gene is TRBD2 (5 bases). This CDR3 is built from 13 residues. V lost 5 bases, J lost 3 bases, and 10 bases lay in between. Germline loops: CDR1 SGHAT, CDR2 FQNNGV. CDR3: CASSPGNEETQYF. DNA of the CDR3: TGTGCCAGCAGCCCGGGGAATGAAGAGACCCAGTACTTC. The whole variable domain, remainder taken from reference TRBV11-2 and TRBJ2-5, is EAGVAQSPRYKIIEKRQSVAFWCNPISGHATLYWYQQILGQGPKLLIQFQNNGVVDDSQLPKDRFSAERLKGVDSTLKIQPAKLEDSAVYLCASSPGNEETQYFGPGTRLLVL.

This clone has only one observation. The chain couples TRBV2 to TRBJ1-4, with unresolved D. Germline lookup yields CDR1 SNHLY and CDR2 FYNNEI. The CDR3 totals 15 residues. V was shortened by 0 bases and J by 13 bases, with 18 bases between the two germline ends. The DNA for the CDR3 is TGTGCCAGCAGTGAAGCGAGGACGGGCTCTGGCAGACTGTTTTTT. Translated: CASSEARTGSGRLFF.

This clone occurred once. The chain recombines TRBV4-2 with TRBJ1-5, with D possibly being TRBD1 (5 bases). Germline CDR1 and CDR2: LGHNA and YNFKEQ. V shed 3 bases and J shed 7 bases, with 13 bases lying between them. The CDR3 covers 14 residues. The CDR3, as DNA: TGTGCCAGCAGCCACCCAGGGAGAGGGCAGCCCCAGCATTTT. Translated: CASSHPGRGQPQHF.

The rearrangement uses TRBV18 and TRBJ1-5, with no clear D. The CDR3 has 14 residues. CDR1 and CDR2 (germline): KGHSH, LQKENI. Trimming took 3 bases from V and 3 from J, leaving 9 bases between them. This CDR3 is CASSPGRLNQPQHF. The CDR3 DNA follows: TGTGCCAGCTCACCCGGGCGGCTCAATCAGCCCCAGCATTTT.

The chain combines TRBV14 with TRBJ1-5, with 7 nucleotides matching TRBD1. The CDR3 loop spans 16 amino acids. V dropped 0 bases and J dropped 7; count of bases not matched to a gene: 9. Germline assignment: CDR1 SGHDN and CDR2 FVKESK. The DNA of the CDR3 is TGTGCCAGCAGCCAAGATCGGACAGGTGGGGTCCAGCCCCAGCATTTT. It yields the protein CASSQDRTGGVQPQHF.

This chain uses TRBV28 with TRBJ1-1; D is possibly TRBD1 (5 bases). With 4 bases removed from V and 10 bases from J, the gap between germline ends came to 16 bases. The CDR3 consists of 13 residues. Looked up from germline, CDR1 is MDHEN and CDR2 is SYDVKM. The CDR3 region is CASSSPGYSSAFF. In nucleotides, the CDR3 is TGTGCCAGCAGTTCCCCAGGGTACTCGTCAGCTTTCTTT. Full variable domain (remainder filled in from reference TRBV28 and TRBJ1-1): DVKVTQSSRYLVKRTGEKVFLECVQDMDHENMFWYRQDPGLGLRLIYFSYDVKMKEKGDIPEGYSVSREKKERFSLILESASTNQTSMYLCASSSPGYSSAFFGQGTRLTVV.